These 5 T cell receptor beta chains were sequenced from one sample in a study of shared clonotypes between healthy human individuals. Clones were sequenced by immunoSEQ multiplex PCR, and TCRdb holds only the in-frame ones, with some missing. This repertoire shows around 330,000 clones, around 74% found once; its top ten account for approximately 10%. The sample comprised memory CD4+ T cells sorted from blood. This sample's subset: CD45RA-negative fraction. The origin of the receptors is a man aged 25 to 45 in good health.

The chain carries TRBV28 and TRBJ2-5; D remains ambiguous. The CDR3 length is 13 residues. V was clipped by 2 bases and J by 5 bases, with 9 bases between them. In germline, CDR1 is MDHEN, CDR2 SYDVKM. The CDR3 DNA reads as TGTGCCAGCAGTTTACCCTCATGGGAGACCCAGTACTTC. Translation: CASSLPSWETQYF.

The genes are TRBV29-1 and TRBJ2-1; 10 bases fit TRBD1. The CDR3 totals 14 residues. Trimming removed 7 bases from V and 8 bases from J; junction bases left unmatched: 11. Germline V gene data show CDR1 as SQVTM and CDR2 as ANQGSEA. In DNA form, the CDR3 reads TGCAGCGGAAACGGACAGGGGGTTACCGATGAGCAGTTCTTC. This codes for CSGNGQGVTDEQFF.

The J gene is TRBJ2-6, the V gene TRBV9; D perhaps matches TRBD1 (6 bases). Trimming shortened V by 4 bases and J by 3 bases, and 11 bases separated the two germline ends. The CDR3 length is 15 residues. Per the germline V gene, CDR1 is SGDLS and CDR2 is YYNGEE. CDR3 sequence (DNA): TGTGCCAGCAGCTTAAGGGGGAGTGGGGCCAACGTCCTGACTTTC. This codes for CASSLRGSGANVLTF.

The chain carries TRBV5-1 and TRBJ2-5; 9 bases line up with TRBD2. The CDR3 runs to 17 residues. Unmatched junction bases numbered 7, after V lost 0 bases and J lost 1 base. Germline V gene lookup returns CDR1 SGHRS and CDR2 YFSETQ. For the CDR3, the DNA is TGCGCCAGCAGCTTGGGGGCTAGCGGGACCCCCCAAGAGACCCAGTACTTC. Protein sequence: CASSLGASGTPQETQYF.

V and J are TRBV5-1 and TRBJ2-5; 9 nucleotides line up with TRBD1. CDR1 SGHRS and CDR2 YFSETQ come from the germline V gene. This CDR3 is built from 15 residues. V shed 5 bases and J 5 bases; nucleotides not matched to a gene: 10. This CDR3 is CASSLRDRDWETQYF. In DNA form, the CDR3 reads TGCGCCAGCAGTTTGCGGGACAGGGATTGGGAGACCCAGTACTTC.